The 15 T cell receptor beta chains in this list originate from one sample, sequenced in a study of T cell repertoires in cytomegalovirus infection. TCRdb re-called the reads through MiXCR, storing one row per CDR3 protein. Here the sample spans nearly 70,000 distinct CDR3 sequences, about 23% being singletons. Antigens for these TCRs are unknown. Sequenced sample: PBMCs, sequenced either directly or after in vitro stimulation (not recorded which). These receptor sequences come from a human donor in good health (CMV status not recorded). Some clones in this sample may be carry-over from other donors' samples.

V and J are TRBV20-1 and TRBJ1-5; 7 bases align to TRBD1. V was pared by 6 bases and J by 0 bases, with 5 bases of the junction left unmatched. The CDR3 consists of 14 residues. The germline CDR1 and CDR2 sequences are DFQATT and SNEGSKA (reference sequence). CDR3: CSALDRASNQPQHF. The CDR3 DNA reads TGCAGTGCGTTAGACAGGGCTAGCAATCAGCCCCAGCATTTT.

CDR3 sequence reads: CASSQDFGQIYNEQFF. The CDR3 nucleotides are TGCGCCAGCAGCCAAGATTTCGGGCAGATTTACAATGAGCAGTTCTTC. The genes are TRBV4-3 and TRBJ2-1; D ambiguous. CDR1 and CDR2 (germline): LGHNA, YSLEER. Deletions cut 0 bases from V and 4 bases from J, with 13 bases between. There are 16 residues in the CDR3.

The V and J genes are TRBV6-1 and TRBJ1-6; the D is unclear. Germline V gene sequence: CDR1 MNHNS, CDR2 SASEGT. The CDR3 is 17 amino acids. V was trimmed by 7 bases and J by 0 bases, leaving 16 bases between them. CDR3 bases: TGTGCCAGCAACATCTTTAAGAGGAGCTCCTATAATTCACCCCTCCACTTT. It codes for CASNIFKRSSYNSPLHF.

This clonotype appeared many times. The chain uses TRBV7-9 and TRBJ1-1, with D possibly being TRBD1 (6 bases). Germline V gene lookup returns CDR1 SEHNR and CDR2 FQNEAQ (reference sequence). The V and J ends lost 0 bases and 0 bases respectively, with 17 bases between them. The CDR3 sequence is 18 residues long. The CDR3 DNA is TGTGCCAGCAGCTTAGCGTGGGGCAGGGGCAATATGAACACTGAAGCTTTCTTT. Amino acid sequence: CASSLAWGRGNMNTEAFF.

This clonotype was observed a few times. This chain uses TRBV7-9 with TRBJ2-1; the D call may be TRBD1 or TRBD2 (5 bases each). The CDR3 loop spans 14 amino acids. The germline V gene encodes CDR1 SEHNR and CDR2 FQNEAQ (reference sequence). Trimming removed 2 bases from V and 7 bases from J, with 12 bases in between. CDR3 DNA: TGTGCCAGCAGCTTAAGATTGGGGGTAAATGAGCAGTTCTTC. The encoded protein is CASSLRLGVNEQFF.

The chain joins TRBV7-2 to TRBJ2-5; D not certain. The germline V gene has CDR1 SGHTA and CDR2 FQGNSA. V dropped 6 bases and J dropped 5 bases, with 10 bases sitting between them. This CDR3 has 12 amino acids. The CDR3 spells CASRLVVETQYF. CDR3 DNA sequence: TGTGCCAGCAGACTCGTGGTGGAGACCCAGTACTTC.

The V gene is TRBV11-3, the J gene TRBJ2-5, with D perhaps matching TRBD2 (6 bases). Trimming took 5 bases from V and 4 from J, leaving 14 bases between them. Germline V gene sequence: CDR1 SGHNT, CDR2 YENEEA. The CDR3 runs 14 residues. The CDR3 is CASSPSGGIETQYF. In DNA form, the CDR3 reads TGTGCCAGCAGCCCCAGTGGGGGGATAGAGACCCAGTACTTC. The full variable domain, with the rest looked up from reference TRBV11-3 and TRBJ2-5, is EAGVVQSPRYKIIEKKQPVAFWCNPISGHNTLYWYLQNLGQGPELLIRYENEEAVDDSQLPKDRFSAERLKGVDSTLKIQPAELGDSAVYLCASSPSGGIETQYFGPGTRLLVL.

This clonotype was seen only a few times. The chain employs TRBV12-3 or TRBV12-4 and TRBJ1-5; 9 nucleotides match TRBD1. J lost 5 bases, V lost 4 bases, and 6 bases had no gene match. CDR3 length: 15 residues. CDR3 sequence reads: CASSSGQGFDQPQHF. The CDR3 DNA reads TGTGCCAGCAGTTCGGGACAGGGTTTCGATCAGCCCCAGCATTTT.

This clonotype was counted many times. This sequence joins TRBV11-2 and TRBJ2-7, with TRBD2 matching 9 bases. CDR3 length: 15 residues. V lost 3 bases to trimming and J lost 3 bases; unmatched junction nucleotides: 6. In germline, CDR1 is SGHAT, CDR2 FQNNGV. CDR3 DNA sequence: TGTGCCAGCAGCTTGTTAGCGGGAGAGGTCTACGAGCAGTACGTC. This codes for CASSLLAGEVYEQYV.

This clonotype was seen only a few times. This chain joins TRBV30 and TRBJ2-2; 10 bases are a match to TRBD1. This CDR3 is 16 amino acids long. Trimming took 7 bases from V and 6 from J; bases not matched to a gene: 14. Germline lookup yields CDR1 GTSNPN and CDR2 SVGIG (reference sequence). This chain's CDR3 is CASYNVGQGGAGELFF. CDR3 in DNA: TGTGCCTCCTATAATGTTGGACAGGGGGGAGCCGGGGAGCTGTTTTTT.

The chain has TRBV11-2 and TRBJ1-2; TRBD1 might be the D (6 bases). The CDR3 is 14 amino acids. Germline CDR1 is SGHAT and CDR2 is FQNNGV. The V end was cut by 7 bases, the J end by 3 bases, with 15 bases between. The CDR3 sequence is CASIRGQGDYGYTF. The CDR3, as DNA: TGTGCCAGCATCCGGGGGCAGGGCGACTATGGCTACACCTTC.

The chain employs TRBV2 and TRBJ2-2; D is perhaps TRBD2 (5 bases). Looked up from germline, CDR1 is SNHLY and CDR2 is FYNNEI. The V and J ends lost 7 bases and 7 bases respectively, with 10 bases between them. The CDR3 totals 12 residues. CDR3 in DNA: TGTGCCAGCACCGAGGGCTACGGGGAGCTGTTTTTT. This gives the protein CASTEGYGELFF.

In its sample, this clonotype was seen many times. V and J are TRBV7-2 and TRBJ2-1; D ambiguous. V was clipped by 6 bases and J by 0 bases, with 12 bases between them. The CDR3 consists of 15 residues. Germline V gene sequence: CDR1 SGHTA, CDR2 FQGNSA. CDR3 in amino acids: CASRVQRSSYNEQFF. The CDR3 DNA sequence: TGTGCCAGCAGAGTACAGAGATCCTCCTACAATGAGCAGTTCTTC.

This clonotype was seen ten or more times. This chain connects TRBV6-1 to TRBJ1-1, with TRBD1 identical over 8 bases. J was trimmed by 4 bases and V by 6 bases; bases with no gene match: 10. Germline V gene data show CDR1 as MNHNS and CDR2 as SASEGT. There are 15 residues in the CDR3. Written as DNA, the CDR3 is TGTGCCAGCAGCTACGAAACAGGGGGTGGCACTGAAGCTTTCTTT. Its protein product is CASSYETGGGTEAFF.

This clonotype came up a few times. The V gene is TRBV19, the J gene TRBJ1-5; D unresolved. Germline CDR1 LNHDA, CDR2 SQIVND (reference sequence). V was pared by 4 bases and J by 8 bases, with 15 bases between. The CDR3 has 14 amino acids. Written as DNA, the CDR3 is TGTGCCAGTAGTACCGATGCGGGGTACGAGCCCCAGCATTTT. Residues: CASSTDAGYEPQHF. The variable domain in full, completed from reference TRBV19 and TRBJ1-5, reads DGGITQSPKYLFRKEGQNVTLSCEQNLNHDAMYWYRQDPGQGLRLIYYSQIVNDFQKGDIAEGYSVSREKKESFPLTVTSAQKNPTAFYLCASSTDAGYEPQHFGDGTRLSIL.